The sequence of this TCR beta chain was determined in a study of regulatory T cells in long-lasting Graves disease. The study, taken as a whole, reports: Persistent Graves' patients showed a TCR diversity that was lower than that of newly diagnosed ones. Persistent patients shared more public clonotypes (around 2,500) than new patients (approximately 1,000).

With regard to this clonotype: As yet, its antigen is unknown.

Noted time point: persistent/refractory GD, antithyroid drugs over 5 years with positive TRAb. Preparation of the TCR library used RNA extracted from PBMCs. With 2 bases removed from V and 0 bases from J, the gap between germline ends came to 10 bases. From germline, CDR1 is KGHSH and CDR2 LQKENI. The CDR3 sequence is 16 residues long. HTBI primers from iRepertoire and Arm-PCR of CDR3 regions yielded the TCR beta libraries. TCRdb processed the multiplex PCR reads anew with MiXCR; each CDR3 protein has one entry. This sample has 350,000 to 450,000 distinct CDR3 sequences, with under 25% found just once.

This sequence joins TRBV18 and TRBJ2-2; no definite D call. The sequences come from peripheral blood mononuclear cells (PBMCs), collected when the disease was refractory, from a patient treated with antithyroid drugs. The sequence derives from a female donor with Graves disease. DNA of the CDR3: TGTGCCAGCTCACCAATCGCAGTCTCGAACACCGGGGAGCTGTTTTTT. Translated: CASSPIAVSNTGELFF.